This TCR beta chain was sequenced for a study of radiation and T cells in renal cell carcinoma. Time point described: blood 2 weeks post-SBRT. Treatment of the sample: 15 Gy SBRT to primary tumor, nephrectomy 4 weeks later. The tumor was a clear cell renal cell carcinoma. Note on this clone: Its target is unknown.

CDR3 length: 15 residues. With 3 bases removed from V and 1 base from J, the gap between germline ends came to 10 bases. Per the germline V gene, CDR1 is SGHNT and CDR2 is YYREEE (reference sequence). Whole-study results and caveats: From baseline, blood top tumor clonotypes peaked at 2 weeks post-radiation.

Measured with immunoSEQ multiplex PCR; TCRdb has only the in-frame clones, and not every one. Among approximately 120,000 clones, around 82% were seen once, and the ten largest hold roughly 6%. The TCR originated in a man between 50 and 59 years old with renal cell carcinoma. The gene calls are TRBV5-4 and TRBJ2-2; D unclear. Here the sequenced sample was blood, taken from a patient whose treatment included radiotherapy and nephrectomy. CDR3 in amino acids: CASSSTDLNTGELFF. CDR3 DNA sequence: TGTGCCAGCAGCTCGACCGACCTGAACACCGGGGAGCTGTTTTTT.